Sequencing of this T cell receptor beta chain was carried out in a study of blood T cell repertoires in COVID-19 (TCRdb year 2020). Notes on the research overall: ImmuneRACE Cohort 3 recovered participants were defined by two consecutive negative NP/OP PCR tests, healthcare professional clearance, or symptom resolution. The dataset comprised deeply sampled blood TCRbeta repertoires from subjects exposed to, actively infected with, or recovered from COVID-19. The material from the prospective study consisted of cDNA or gDNA derived from T cells, B-cell-depleted T cells, or PBMCs. Collaborator samples came from the United States, Italy and Spain and covered acute and convalescent phases of COVID-19. The repertoires were made available in a free public database intended to serve as a resource for research on the immune response to SARS-CoV-2. Where HLA class I and class II types were available, the types were taken from metadata supplied by the sample provider, not from assay-based typing. Sample metadata almost always included a de-identified subject ID, COVID-19 status, age in years and sex. The samples were drawn from two sources: the first 160 participants of the ongoing ImmuneRACE study, and 1,200 or so subjects contributed by 6 global collaborators. The paper's findings and limits, for the study overall: The quantity of clinical and demographic metadata differed by source and by participant and was supplied without curation.

The immunoSEQ Assay, a bias-controlled multiplex PCR, was used to amplify TCRbeta CDR3 regions from genomic DNA. Per the original workflow: The number of nucleated cells in each sample was estimated from the amplification of reference gene primers within the assay. To quantify the absolute abundance of each unique TCRbeta CDR3 rearrangement, sequence reads were collapsed and filtered. Productive Simpson clonality was computed per sample as the square root of Simpson's diversity index over productive rearrangements. In TCRdb, the immuneACCESS table is reduced to in-frame sequences with V and J assigned. These tables do not hold every clone; where another copy was compared, an unresolved V gene accounts for under half, and the others remain unexplained. V and J calls plus clone size are reproduced from that table; the DNA served to infer D and trimming. Recorded for this sample are 200,000 to 250,000 clones; 86% of them occurred a single time. The ten largest make up 3% to 3.5% of the sample.

The CDR3 holds 15 amino acids from the cysteine to the phenylalanine. Just CDR3 DNA is preserved here, 45 bases in frame from base 1. Via the germline V gene (reference sequence), CDR1 is SEHNR and CDR2 FQNEAQ. V and J are trimmed by 2 bases and 4 bases, and the gene matches miss 5 bases of the junction. Enrolling through a virtual design, the prospective study's participants ranged in age from roughly 18 to 95 years and lived across approximately 25 United States geographic areas. In the prospective study, participants were assigned to cohorts based on the clinical history participants reported in a screening survey and a study questionnaire. Each participant in the prospective study had whole blood, serum and a nasopharyngeal or oropharyngeal swab collected by mobile phlebotomists. Over an approximately two-month period, participants in the prospective study had the option of providing additional blood draws and questionnaires. Blood samples from the prospective study were shipped frozen or at room temperature prior to DNA extraction.

As regards this clone: No antigen is known for it. Per-nucleotide qualities are absent, and no much larger clonotype sits a single base away.

The sample comprised PBMCs or T cells enriched from blood (not recorded which). This TCR came from a woman aged 50 to 65 in a cohort exposed to, infected with or recovered from COVID-19 (not recorded which). The rearranged chain carries TRBV7-9 and TRBJ2-1, and 7 junction bases match TRBD2. The DNA sequence is TGTGCCAGCAGCTTACGGCTAGCGGAATACAATGAGCAGTTCTTC. Translated, this gives CASSLRLAEYNEQFF.